Each of the 13 T cell receptor beta chains below was sequenced from the same sample in a study of cytomegalovirus exposure and HLA in healthy donors. With 60 Vbeta and 13 Jbeta primers, the PCR was carried out. Profiling relied on immunoSEQ multiplex PCR, and the TCRdb table lists in-frame clones only, not all of them. Of 120,000 or so clones detected, approximately 80% appear once; the ten largest clones hold about 11%. The source material was PBMCs. Receptors originate from a male donor in good health and CMV-seropositive.

The gene calls are TRBV6-5 and TRBJ2-7; 11 bases agree with TRBD1. Germline loops: CDR1 MNHEY, CDR2 SVGAGI. The junction had 4 bases not matched to a gene; V was cut back by 6 bases and J by 3 bases. The CDR3 sequence is 14 residues long. DNA of the CDR3: TGTGCCAGCAGCCGGACAGGGGGCTACTACGAGCAGTACTTC. Encoded protein: CASSRTGGYYEQYF.

This clone was counted a few times. The chain links TRBV19 to TRBJ2-5; TRBD1 agrees at 7 bases. The CDR3 contains 14 residues. Unmatched junction bases numbered 6, after V lost 3 bases and J lost 5 bases. CDR1 and CDR2 from the germline V gene are LNHDA and SQIVND (reference sequence). CDR3 in DNA: TGTGCCAGTAGTATCGAGGGGGCGATCGAGACCCAGTACTTC. Protein sequence: CASSIEGAIETQYF. The full variable domain, its missing parts supplied by reference TRBV19 and TRBJ2-5, is DGGITQSPKYLFRKEGQNVTLSCEQNLNHDAMYWYRQDPGQGLRLIYYSQIVNDFQKGDIAEGYSVSREKKESFPLTVTSAQKNPTAFYLCASSIEGAIETQYFGPGTRLLVL.

The chain recombines TRBV7-3 with TRBJ2-1; weak D call: TRBD2 (5 bases). V shed 4 bases and J shed 6 bases, with 10 bases lying between them. Germline V CDR1 and CDR2: SGHTA, FQGTGA. There are 13 residues in the CDR3. CDR3 in amino acids: CASSYPEGNEQFF. In DNA, the CDR3 is TGTGCCAGCAGCTACCCCGAGGGCAATGAGCAGTTCTTC.

The chain links TRBV5-1 to TRBJ2-7, with TRBD2 matching over 10 bases. Germline CDR1 and CDR2: SGHRS and YFSETQ. The CDR3 contains 15 residues. V shed 1 base and J 1 base; nucleotides not matched to a gene: 2. CDR3 DNA sequence: TGCGCCAGCAGCTTGCTACTAGCGGGGTCCTACGAGCAGTACTTC. The encoded protein is CASSLLLAGSYEQYF.

The chain is built from TRBV15 and TRBJ1-5; TRBD1 is a possible D gene (5 bases). V lost 0 bases and J 8 bases, leaving 11 bases between the germline ends. The CDR3 is made up of 14 amino acids. The germline CDR1 and CDR2 sequences are LNHNV and YYDKDF (reference sequence). The CDR3 is CATSRERAGEPQHF. As DNA, the CDR3 is TGTGCCACCAGCAGAGAGAGGGCGGGGGAGCCCCAGCATTTT.

This clone was seen a single time. The chain employs TRBV11-1 and TRBJ2-7; TRBD1 agrees at 7 bases. The V gene's germline CDR1 is SGHAT and CDR2 FQDESV (reference sequence). The ends lost 5 bases at V and 3 bases at J; junction bases unmatched: 4. The CDR3 is 13 residues long. The CDR3 spells CASSTRDSYEQYF. CDR3 nucleotides: TGTGCCAGCAGCACCCGGGACAGCTACGAGCAGTACTTC.

The chain couples TRBV19 to TRBJ1-5; 7 bases agree with TRBD1. The CDR3 runs to 17 residues. In germline, CDR1 is LNHDA, CDR2 SQIVND (reference sequence). J lost 3 bases, V lost 6 bases, and 14 bases had no gene match. DNA of the CDR3: TGTGCCAGTAGCACCCGAGGCAGGGGGGAAGACAATCAGCCCCAGCATTTT. It translates to CASSTRGRGEDNQPQHF.

The chain combines TRBV7-3 with TRBJ2-7, with D perhaps TRBD2 (6 bases). This CDR3 is 15 amino acids long. In germline, CDR1 is SGHTA, CDR2 FQGTGA. Trimming stripped 5 bases from V and 6 bases from J, with 20 bases between. As DNA, the CDR3 is TGTGCCAGCAGCACCGGGACTCCTGGCCGTGGCGAGCAGTACTTC. Translated, it gives CASSTGTPGRGEQYF.

The V call is TRBV11-3, the J call TRBJ2-2, with D hard to call. Germline V gives CDR1 SGHNT, CDR2 YENEEA. The CDR3 spans 13 residues. V was clipped by 4 bases and J by 1 base, with 4 bases between them. CDR3 in amino acids: CASSSGNTGELFF. As DNA, the CDR3 is TGTGCCAGCAGCTCGGGGAACACCGGGGAGCTGTTTTTT.

The V call is TRBV5-8, the J call TRBJ2-7; TRBD2 matches 10 bases. The germline V gene encodes CDR1 SGHTS and CDR2 YDEGEE. Unmatched junction bases numbered 1, after V lost 1 base and J lost 0 bases. There are 15 residues in the CDR3. CDR3 bases: TGTGCCAGCAGCTTGAGGACTAGCGGCTCCTACGAGCAGTACTTC. This codes for CASSLRTSGSYEQYF.

CDR3 amino acids: CSVEIREGNYGYTF. The CDR3 DNA is TGCAGCGTTGAGATCAGGGAGGGCAACTATGGCTACACCTTC. The V and J genes are TRBV29-1 and TRBJ1-2, with D possibly matching TRBD1 (5 bases). The ends were cut back, 3 bases at V and 2 bases at J, with 13 bases in the middle. The CDR3 is 14 amino acids. Per germline, CDR1 SQVTM and CDR2 ANQGSEA.

The chain has TRBV5-1 and TRBJ1-1, with 9 bases identical to TRBD1. Looked up from germline, CDR1 is SGHRS and CDR2 is YFSETQ. The CDR3 is made up of 15 amino acids. Trimming cost V 3 bases and J 1 base; bases outside gene matches: 4. Written as DNA, the CDR3 is TGCGCCAGCAGCTCCGGGGGACAGGGGAACACTGAAGCTTTCTTT. This encodes CASSSGGQGNTEAFF.

This clone appeared once. J is TRBJ1-1 and V is TRBV30, with a possible D match to TRBD1 (5 bases). V was cut by 3 bases and J by 4 bases, with 9 bases left in between. The germline V gene has CDR1 GTSNPN and CDR2 SVGIG (reference sequence). The CDR3 is 12 residues long. The CDR3 DNA is TGTGCCTGGAGCGGGGGGGGCACTGAAGCTTTCTTT. Translating it yields CAWSGGGTEAFF. Full variable domain (rest looked up from reference TRBV30 and TRBJ1-1): SQTIHQWPATLVQPVGSPLSLECTVEGTSNPNLYWYRQAAGRGLQLLFYSVGIGQISSEVPQNLSASRPQDRQFILSSKKLLLSDSGFYLCAWSGGGTEAFFGQGTRLTVV.